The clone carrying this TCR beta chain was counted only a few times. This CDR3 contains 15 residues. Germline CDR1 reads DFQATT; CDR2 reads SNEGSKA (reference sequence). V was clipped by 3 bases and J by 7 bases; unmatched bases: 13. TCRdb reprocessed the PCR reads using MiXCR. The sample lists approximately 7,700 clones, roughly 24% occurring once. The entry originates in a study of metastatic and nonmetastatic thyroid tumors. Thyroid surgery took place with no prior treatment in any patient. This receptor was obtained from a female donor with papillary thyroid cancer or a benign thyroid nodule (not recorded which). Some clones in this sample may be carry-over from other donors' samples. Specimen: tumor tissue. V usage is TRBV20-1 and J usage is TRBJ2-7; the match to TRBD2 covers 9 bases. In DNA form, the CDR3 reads TGCAGTGCTAGCCGCGGGGGGGGAGTGCTCGGGGAGCAGTACTTC. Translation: CSASRGGGVLGEQYF.